The T cell receptor beta chain under discussion was sequenced for a study of T cells after posttransplantation cyclophosphamide. Cyclophosphamide on days +3 and +4 followed busulfan-fludarabine conditioning and a marrow graft. Study-wide findings and caveats: Skin or GI-infiltrating T cells shared few TRB sequences with blood. TRB clonality was highly associated with recipient CMV seropositivity and reactivation.

Clones were read by immunoSEQ multiplex PCR, and TCRdb kept only the in-frame ones, dropping some. The sample holds thousands of clones, and no clone turns up only once. In this sample, this clone turned up many times. No antigen is known for it. CDR3 size: 12 residues. With 8 bases removed from V and 3 bases from J, the gap between germline ends came to 11 bases. Germline assignment: CDR1 GTSNPN and CDR2 SVGIG (reference sequence). The receptor comes from a female patient aged 45-60 years who received an allogeneic stem cell transplant from an unrelated donor, was CMV-positive, and had acute GVHD only. Some T cells may have come from the graft donor. The chain employs TRBV30 and TRBJ2-1, with D unresolved. The sequences come from PBMCs, collected after allogeneic stem cell transplant with posttransplant cyclophosphamide. The CDR3 here is CALLRVYNEQFF. The DNA for the CDR3 is TGTGCCCTACTTCGGGTCTACAATGAGCAGTTCTTC.